The next 10 T cell receptor beta chains were all read from a single sample in a study of T-cell memory formation after mild COVID-19. From the 5' RACE reads, TCRdb called clonotypes with MiXCR, one entry per CDR3 protein. Of around 250,000 distinct CDR3 sequences in the sample, roughly 15% were seen once. Sequenced: PBMCs or a T cell subset sorted from them (not recorded which). Receptors originate from a man aged 18 to 30 who had mild COVID-19 (a few samples of this study predate the infection). Cell type and time point are not known.

This clonotype occurred a few times. The chain employs TRBV7-3 and TRBJ2-6, with D unclear. Trimming shortened V by 3 bases and J by 0 bases, and 6 bases separated the two germline ends. Germline V gene lookup returns CDR1 SGHTA and CDR2 FQGTGA. The CDR3 runs 15 residues. The CDR3 nucleotides are TGTGCCAGCAGCTTGATTGCCTCTGGGGCCAACGTCCTGACTTTC. Protein sequence: CASSLIASGANVLTF.

This chain uses TRBV6-5 with TRBJ1-6; D not resolved. The CDR3 extends over 12 amino acids. Germline V gives CDR1 MNHEY, CDR2 SVGAGI. V lost 0 bases to trimming and J lost 10 bases, with 4 bases between them. CDR3 amino acids: CASSYSSSPLHF. CDR3 sequence (DNA): TGTGCCAGCAGTTACTCTTCGTCACCCCTCCACTTT.

CDR3 loop: CASGTGDNEQFF. CDR3 DNA sequence: TGCGCCAGCGGGACAGGGGACAATGAGCAGTTCTTC. This chain connects TRBV5-1 to TRBJ2-1; 10 positions match TRBD1. The CDR3 totals 12 residues. V lost 7 bases to trimming and J lost 5 bases; unmatched junction nucleotides: 0. The germline V gene encodes CDR1 SGHRS and CDR2 YFSETQ.

This chain uses TRBV9 with TRBJ2-3; 13 positions agree with TRBD2. The CDR3 extends over 16 amino acids. CDR1 and CDR2 from the germline V gene are SGDLS and YYNGEE. V was pared by 4 bases and J by 4 bases, with 6 bases of the junction left unmatched. The CDR3 bases are TGTGCCAGCAGCCGGGGACTAGCGGGGTTCCCAGATACGCAGTATTTT. Its translation is CASSRGLAGFPDTQYF.

This clonotype was observed a handful of times. The chain joins TRBV24-1 to TRBJ2-2, with D perhaps TRBD1 or TRBD2 (5 bases each). The V and J ends lost 9 bases and 3 bases respectively, with 7 bases between them. CDR1 KGHDR and CDR2 SFDVKD come from the germline V gene. The CDR3 is made up of 12 amino acids. The CDR3 reads CATGDDTGELFF. For the CDR3, the DNA is TGTGCCACCGGGGACGACACCGGGGAGCTGTTTTTT.

In this sample, this clonotype turned up a few times. The chain employs TRBV3-1 and TRBJ2-7, with a weak D call TRBD1 (6 bases). This CDR3 is built from 13 residues. Looked up from germline, CDR1 is LGHDT and CDR2 is YNNKEL (reference sequence). Trimming took 2 bases from V and 6 from J, leaving 11 bases between them. Written as DNA, the CDR3 is TGTGCCAGCAGCCAAACAGGGACAAGCGAGCAGTACGTC. This sequence encodes CASSQTGTSEQYV.

This clonotype was seen a handful of times. The rearrangement joins TRBV2 to TRBJ1-6; D not resolved. CDR3 size: 17 residues. V gave up 2 bases and J gave up 1 base, with 12 bases separating them. The germline gives CDR1 SNHLY, CDR2 FYNNEI. The CDR3 DNA is TGTGCCAGCAGTGAAAGCTTTCTAGGGTCCTATAATTCACCCCTCCACTTT. As protein: CASSESFLGSYNSPLHF.

This clonotype occurred many times. This chain links TRBV11-2 with TRBJ2-5; D uncertain. V was cut by 5 bases and J by 7 bases, with 8 bases left in between. The CDR3 is 11 amino acids. In germline, CDR1 is SGHAT, CDR2 FQNNGV. The CDR3 protein is CASSPYGTQYF. DNA of the CDR3: TGTGCCAGCAGCCCCTACGGGACCCAGTACTTC.

The V and J genes are TRBV5-5 and TRBJ1-1; D uncertain. CDR3 size: 13 residues. CDR1 is SGHKS and CDR2 is YYEKEE in the germline V gene (reference sequence). Trimming shortened V by 4 bases and J by 1 base, and 8 bases separated the two germline ends. CDR3 sequence: CASSPYTNTEAFF. CDR3 DNA: TGTGCCAGCAGCCCCTACACGAACACTGAAGCTTTCTTT.

This clonotype has a handful of counts. The V gene is TRBV29-1, the J gene TRBJ1-1; possibly TRBD1 for D (6 bases). V lost 7 bases to trimming and J lost 2 bases, with 14 bases between them. The CDR3 runs to 13 residues. In germline, CDR1 is SQVTM, CDR2 ANQGSEA. CDR3 coding DNA: TGCAGCGCGGACAGTCCTTTTAACACTGAAGCTTTCTTT. It encodes CSADSPFNTEAFF.